Listed below are T cell receptor beta chains from one sample, sequenced in a study of cytomegalovirus exposure and HLA in healthy donors. Clones were read by immunoSEQ multiplex PCR, and TCRdb kept only the in-frame ones, dropping some. The sample shows some 170,000 clones, 70% to 85% of them seen only once. Sequencing was done on a sample of PBMCs. These receptors were collected from a man aged 35 to 55 in good health and CMV-seronegative. Each CDR3 is given with its conserved first and last residue. D genes are given only for firm matches. Clone size appears in some rows only: once, few, many, or a class for an expanded clone.

clone size	D gene	J gene	V gene	CDR3 protein	CDR3 DNA
.	TRBD1	TRBJ2-2	TRBV7-9	CASSPRGTGDTGELFF	TGTGCCAGCAGCCCCCGAGGGACAGGGGACACCGGGGAGCTGTTTTTT
.	TRBD2	TRBJ2-7	TRBV18	CASSQTTSGRPYEQYF	TGTGCCAGCTCACAGACTACTAGCGGGAGACCCTACGAGCAGTACTTC
few	.	TRBJ1-4	TRBV5-4	CASSLKRSTNEKLFF	TGTGCCAGCAGCTTGAAGCGATCAACTAATGAAAAACTGTTTTTT
.	.	TRBJ2-1	TRBV6-5	CASSWILADSYNEQFF	TGTGCCAGCAGTTGGATTTTAGCGGATAGCTACAATGAGCAGTTCTTC
.	.	TRBJ2-3	TRBV28	CASNFHREMGDTQYF	TGTGCCAGCAACTTCCACAGGGAAATGGGAGATACGCAGTATTTT
.	.	TRBJ1-1	TRBV4-1	CAKSLTPGDTEAFF	TGCGCCAAATCCCTAACTCCGGGTGACACTGAAGCTTTCTTT
few	.	TRBJ2-3	TRBV11-1	CASSPRYPQGLSTDTQYF	TGTGCCAGCAGCCCACGCTACCCACAGGGTTTATCTACAGATACGCAGTATTTT
few	TRBD1	TRBJ1-4	TRBV23-1	CARADRGQNEKLFF	TGCGCCAGGGCCGACAGGGGGCAGAATGAAAAACTGTTTTTT
once	.	TRBJ1-5	TRBV6-1	CASSQRRGDQPQHF	TGTGCCAGCAGTCAAAGAAGAGGCGATCAGCCCCAGCATTTT
.	TRBD1	TRBJ2-7	TRBV7-9	CASSGTGTVTYEQYF	TGTGCCAGCAGCGGGACAGGGACGGTTACCTACGAGCAGTACTTC
.	.	TRBJ2-2	TRBV6-5	CASSNSRRAGTGELFF	TGTGCCAGCAGTAACTCTAGGAGAGCTGGCACCGGGGAGCTGTTTTTT
.	TRBD1	TRBJ2-1	TRBV29-1	CSALGQGGQSSYNEQFF	TGCAGCGCCCTCGGACAGGGGGGCCAAAGCTCCTACAATGAGCAGTTCTTC
few	.	TRBJ1-5	TRBV2	CASSGGRNQPQHF	TGTGCCAGCAGTGGCGGGAGGAATCAGCCCCAGCATTTT
few	.	TRBJ1-5	TRBV15	CATSRDDGHNQPQHF	TGTGCCACCAGCAGAGATGACGGACACAATCAGCCCCAGCATTTT
.	.	TRBJ1-2	TRBV19	CASSKQRENYGYTF	TGTGCCAGTAGTAAACAGAGGGAAAACTATGGCTACACCTTC
.	.	TRBJ2-7	TRBV19	CASNDGTSYEQYF	TGTGCCAGTAACGACGGGACATCCTACGAGCAGTACTTC
few	.	TRBJ2-1	TRBV25-1	CASSGGIASREFF	TGTGCCAGCAGTGGCGGGATCGCAAGTCGGGAGTTCTTC
.	TRBD1	TRBJ2-7	TRBV27	CASKPDRGVYEQYF	TGTGCCAGCAAACCGGACAGGGGTGTTTACGAGCAGTACTTC
.	.	TRBJ2-2	TRBV6-1	CASTAQVTGELFF	TGTGCCAGCACCGCACAGGTCACCGGGGAGCTGTTTTTT
.	.	TRBJ2-7	TRBV10-1	CASSEFNYEQYF	TGCGCCAGCAGTGAGTTTAACTACGAGCAGTACTTC
.	TRBD2	TRBJ2-5	TRBV19	CASSFGTRQTQYF	TGTGCCAGTTCGTTCGGGACTAGGCAGACCCAGTACTTC
.	TRBD2	TRBJ2-5	TRBV14	CASSQIAGRETQYF	TGTGCCAGCAGCCAGATAGCGGGTAGGGAGACCCAGTACTTC
.	TRBD1	TRBJ1-5	TRBV28	CASSFRRYRGPGEPQHF	TGTGCCAGCAGTTTTCGCAGATACAGGGGCCCGGGAGAGCCCCAGCATTTT
.	.	TRBJ2-7	TRBV6-6	CASSYNTPNSYEQYF	TGTGCCAGCAGTTACAATACTCCTAATTCCTACGAGCAGTACTTC
once	TRBD1	TRBJ2-1	TRBV6-5	CASSYSETGLKQFF	TGTGCCAGCAGTTACTCGGAGACAGGGCTAAAGCAGTTCTTC
.	TRBD1	TRBJ1-1	TRBV7-9	CSSSDWDRGTNTEAFF	TGTTCCAGCAGCGACTGGGACAGGGGGACGAACACTGAAGCTTTCTTT
.	TRBD2	TRBJ2-3	TRBV11-2	CASSLEGDVVSGRATDTQYF	TGTGCCAGCAGCTTAGAAGGGGACGTGGTCAGCGGGAGGGCGACAGATACGCAGTATTTT
once	.	TRBJ2-3	TRBV30	CAWSARGDTQYF	TGTGCCTGGAGTGCGAGAGGAGATACGCAGTATTTT
.	.	TRBJ2-4	TRBV27	CASSFNRENSQYF	TGTGCCAGCAGTTTCAACAGGGAAAACAGTCAGTACTTC